The clone carrying this T cell receptor (beta chain) occurred once. The record originates from a study of OX40 agonist ivuxolimab in advanced cancers. About the study: Patients received intravenous ivuxolimab every 2 weeks at 0.01 to 10 mg/kg. The group had a mean age of 60 years, ranged from about 20 to 80, and was around 82% male.

Generated by immunoSEQ multiplex PCR, the TCRdb table keeps only in-frame clones and is missing some. The table records roughly 92,000 clones, under 95% of them present only once. The TCR sequence derives from an adult with an advanced solid tumor such as melanoma, head and neck, liver or kidney cancer. Here the sequenced sample was CD4+ or CD8+ T cells sorted from blood, taken in a trial of the OX40 agonist ivuxolimab.

Here the CDR3 DNA reads TGTGCCAGTAGTATAATGGGTCGGGGACAAGAGACCCAGTACTTC. This encodes CASSIMGRGQETQYF. The chain carries TRBV19 and TRBJ2-5; maybe TRBD2 (5 bases). The CDR3 length is 15 residues. Germline-derived CDR1 and CDR2 are LNHDA and SQIVND (reference sequence). V lost 2 bases to trimming and J lost 2 bases, with 12 bases between them.